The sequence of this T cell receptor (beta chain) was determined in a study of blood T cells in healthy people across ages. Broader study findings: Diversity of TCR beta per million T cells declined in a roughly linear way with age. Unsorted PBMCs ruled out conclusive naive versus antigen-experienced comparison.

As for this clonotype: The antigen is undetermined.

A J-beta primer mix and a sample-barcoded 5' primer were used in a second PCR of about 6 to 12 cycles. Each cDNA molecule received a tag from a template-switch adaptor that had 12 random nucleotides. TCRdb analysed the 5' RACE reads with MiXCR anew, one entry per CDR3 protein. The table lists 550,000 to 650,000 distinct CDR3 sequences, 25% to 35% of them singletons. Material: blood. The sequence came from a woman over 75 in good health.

Written as DNA, the CDR3 is TGTGCCACCCAGGGACGAAACTATGGCTACACCTTC. The encoded protein is CATQGRNYGYTF. The gene calls are TRBV6-2 or TRBV6-3 and TRBJ1-2; perhaps TRBD1 as D (5 bases). Trimming shortened V by 10 bases and J by 2 bases, and 11 bases separated the two germline ends. The germline CDR1 and CDR2 sequences are MNHEY and SVGEGT. The CDR3 has 12 residues.